These 27 T cell receptor beta chains were all obtained from the same sample, sequenced in a study of cytomegalovirus exposure and HLA in healthy donors. In the PCR, 60 Vbeta and 13 Jbeta primers were used. Sequenced by immunoSEQ multiplex PCR; TCRdb stores in-frame clones only, minus some. The sample records some 270,000 clones, 80% being singletons. Sequenced input: PBMCs. Receptor source: a girl aged 2 to 10 in good health and CMV-seronegative.

The J gene is TRBJ1-5, the V gene TRBV5-4, with TRBD1 matching over 10 bases. The trim removed 3 bases at V and 9 bases at J, leaving 12 bases unmatched. Germline V gene data show CDR1 as SGHNT and CDR2 as YYREEE (reference sequence). The CDR3 loop spans 16 amino acids. The CDR3 coding sequence is TGTGCCAGCAGCTGGGGGACAGGGGCTCTCGCGGGGCCCCAGCATTTT. It codes for CASSWGTGALAGPQHF.

This chain links TRBV25-1 with TRBJ2-3; 9 positions agree with TRBD2. This CDR3 has 14 amino acids. Trimming removed 4 bases from V and 1 base from J; junction bases left unmatched: 0. Germline V gives CDR1 MGHDK, CDR2 SYGVNS. Written as DNA, the CDR3 is TGTGCCAGCAGTGTAGCGGGAGGCACAGATACGCAGTATTTT. This translates into CASSVAGGTDTQYF. Looking up the rest from reference TRBV25-1 and TRBJ2-3 gives the full variable domain: EADIYQTPRYLVIGTGKKITLECSQTMGHDKMYWYQQDPGMELHLIHYSYGVNSTEKGDLSSESTVSRIRTEHFPLTLESARPSHTSQYLCASSVAGGTDTQYFGPGTRLTVL.

The chain employs TRBV5-6 and TRBJ2-2; D may be TRBD2 (6 bases). CDR3 length equals 17 residues. V lost 4 bases, J lost 8 bases, and 24 bases lay in between. Per the germline V gene, CDR1 is SGHDT and CDR2 is YYEEEE. The CDR3 DNA is TGTGCCAGCAGCGGACCGGGACTCGGTGTTTCGATGGGGGAGCTGTTTTTT. Amino acids: CASSGPGLGVSMGELFF. Full variable domain (rest looked up from reference TRBV5-6 and TRBJ2-2): DAGVTQSPTHLIKTRGQQVTLRCSPKSGHDTVSWYQQALGQGPQFIFQYYEEEERQRGNFPDRFSGHQFPNYSSELNVNALLLGDSALYLCASSGPGLGVSMGELFFGEGSRLTVL.

V and J are TRBV4-2 and TRBJ1-5; tentative D call: TRBD1 (6 bases). Germline V gene lookup returns CDR1 LGHNA and CDR2 YNFKEQ. The CDR3 sequence is 15 residues long. The V gene lost 0 bases and the J gene lost 6 bases, with 12 bases spanning the gap. As DNA, the CDR3 is TGTGCCAGCAGCCAAGAAGGGGGAACAGGTCAGCCCCAGCATTTT. This gives the protein CASSQEGGTGQPQHF.

The chain combines TRBV19 with TRBJ2-1; D is uncertain. Trimming left V 9 bases short and J 3 bases short, with 6 bases between. This CDR3 is 11 amino acids long. Germline V gene data show CDR1 as LNHDA and CDR2 as SQIVND (reference sequence). The CDR3, as DNA: TGTGCCAGGGGCCACTACAATGAGCAGTTCTTC. Translating gives CARGHYNEQFF.

This chain joins TRBV5-5 and TRBJ2-1; D might be TRBD2 (7 bases). The germline V and J ends were trimmed by 7 bases and 2 bases, with 16 bases remaining between them. The germline V gene has CDR1 SGHKS and CDR2 YYEKEE (reference sequence). The CDR3 spans 15 residues. CDR3: CASLGGGAPYNEQFF. CDR3 nucleotide sequence: TGTGCCAGCTTAGGGGGGGGAGCTCCCTACAATGAGCAGTTCTTC.

V gene TRBV5-1 combines with J gene TRBJ2-7, with 8 bases that match TRBD1. V lost 4 bases and J lost 2; bases outside the gene matches: 5. Germline CDR1 is SGHRS and CDR2 is YFSETQ. There are 14 residues in the CDR3. The CDR3 is CASSDGQGTYEQYF. The CDR3 DNA follows: TGCGCCAGCAGCGACGGACAGGGAACCTACGAGCAGTACTTC.

The chain couples TRBV28 to TRBJ1-5; D is possibly TRBD1 (6 bases). Trimming removed 6 bases from V and 4 bases from J, with 16 bases in between. The CDR3 runs to 15 residues. CDR1 and CDR2 from the germline V gene are MDHEN and SYDVKM. Written as DNA, the CDR3 is TGTGCCAGCAGCACGGATCTAACAGGGAATCAGCCCCAGCATTTT. This translates into CASSTDLTGNQPQHF.

The genes are TRBV7-9 and TRBJ1-4, with a weak D call TRBD1 (6 bases). V shed 5 bases and J shed 0 bases, with 10 bases lying between them. From germline, CDR1 is SEHNR and CDR2 FQNEAQ (reference sequence). The CDR3 runs 15 residues. CDR3 sequence: CASSVRQATNEKLFF. As DNA, the CDR3 is TGTGCCAGCAGCGTTCGACAGGCAACTAATGAAAAACTGTTTTTT.

The rearrangement joins TRBV5-1 to TRBJ2-3, with D possibly matching TRBD2 (6 bases). The CDR3 length is 15 residues. Germline-derived CDR1 and CDR2 are SGHRS and YFSETQ. V lost 2 bases, J lost 0 bases, and 10 bases lay in between. CDR3 DNA sequence: TGCGCCAGCAGCTTCCGGGAGCGAAGCACAGATACGCAGTATTTT. Residues: CASSFRERSTDTQYF.

The gene calls are TRBV10-1 and TRBJ1-1; possible D gene TRBD1, 6 bases. Germline V CDR1 and CDR2: WNHNN, SYGVQD (reference sequence). The CDR3 consists of 14 residues. V dropped 0 bases and J dropped 7 bases, with 12 bases sitting between them. CDR3 nucleotide sequence: TGCGCCAGCAGTGAGTCGACAGGACAAAGTGAAGCTTTCTTT. This codes for CASSESTGQSEAFF.

As for this clone: The same CDR3 can be traced to other DNA sequences in this sample. The J gene is TRBJ2-2, the V gene TRBV6-1; D unclear. CDR1 MNHNS and CDR2 SASEGT come from the germline V gene. This CDR3 spans 14 amino acids. The V end lost 6 bases, the J end lost 5 bases, and 13 bases lay between the germline ends. The CDR3 coding sequence is TGTGCCAGCAGCGTTGGTAGTCTTACCGGGGAGCTGTTTTTT. Encoded protein: CASSVGSLTGELFF.

The J gene is TRBJ1-2, the V gene TRBV6-6; 9 positions match TRBD1. The junction had 8 bases not matched to a gene; V was cut back by 2 bases and J by 7 bases. The CDR3 length is 15 residues. The germline gives CDR1 MNHNY, CDR2 SVGAGI (reference sequence). The DNA of the CDR3 is TGTGCCAGCAGTTACAAGGGGACAGGGATCTCTGGCTACACCTTC. Translated, it gives CASSYKGTGISGYTF.

The chain combines TRBV19 with TRBJ1-1; no definite D call. Trimming took 0 bases from V and 8 from J, leaving 10 bases between them. CDR1 is LNHDA and CDR2 is SQIVND in the germline V gene (reference sequence). CDR3 length: 13 amino acids. CDR3 loop: CASSIDPGREAFF. CDR3 nucleotide sequence: TGTGCCAGTAGTATAGATCCCGGGAGAGAAGCTTTCTTT.

The V gene is TRBV5-1, the J gene TRBJ1-2; 9 positions agree with TRBD1. Germline trimming cut 1 base from V and 4 bases from J; bases unmatched to any gene: 11. The germline gives CDR1 SGHRS, CDR2 YFSETQ. The CDR3 runs 17 residues. In nucleotides, the CDR3 is TGCGCCAGCAGCTTGAATTCAGGGACAGGGACACGCTATGGCTACACCTTC. This codes for CASSLNSGTGTRYGYTF. The full variable domain, with the rest looked up from reference TRBV5-1 and TRBJ1-2, is KAGVTQTPRYLIKTRGQQVTLSCSPISGHRSVSWYQQTPGQGLQFLFEYFSETQRNKGNFPGRFSGRQFSNSRSEMNVSTLELGDSALYLCASSLNSGTGTRYGYTFGSGTRLTVV.

V usage is TRBV5-1 and J usage is TRBJ2-1; possibly TRBD1 for D (5 bases). The V gene's germline CDR1 is SGHRS and CDR2 YFSETQ. The CDR3 length is 15 residues. The V gene lost 7 bases and the J gene lost 0 bases, with 14 bases spanning the gap. CDR3 amino acids: CASRTLISSYNEQFF. The CDR3 coding sequence is TGCGCCAGCCGGACACTAATAAGCTCCTACAATGAGCAGTTCTTC.

The table lists this clone with a count of one. This rearrangement joins TRBV28 to TRBJ2-7; possibly TRBD1 for D (6 bases). From germline, CDR1 is MDHEN and CDR2 SYDVKM. V was clipped by 7 bases and J by 3 bases, with 16 bases between them. There are 14 residues in the CDR3. The CDR3 sequence is CASNLNRVIYEQYF. The CDR3 region has the DNA TGTGCCAGCAACCTCAACAGGGTCATCTACGAGCAGTACTTC.

The rearrangement joins TRBV5-4 to TRBJ2-7; D unclear. Germline V gene data show CDR1 as SGHNT and CDR2 as YYREEE (reference sequence). This CDR3 region has 13 residues. Trimming stripped 4 bases from V and 3 bases from J, with 11 bases between. The CDR3 sequence is CASSASRSYEQYF. The CDR3 region has the DNA TGTGCCAGCAGCGCTTCTCGGAGCTACGAGCAGTACTTC.

This clone showed up just a few times. The rearrangement links TRBV11-2 to TRBJ1-2; the D is unclear. The CDR3 is 13 amino acids. Trimming removed 2 bases at V and 0 bases at J, with 4 bases between. The germline CDR1 and CDR2 sequences are SGHAT and FQNNGV. CDR3 sequence (DNA): TGTGCCAGCAGCTTAACAGCTAACTATGGCTACACCTTC. Protein: CASSLTANYGYTF.

This chain links TRBV5-1 with TRBJ1-2; 10 bases map to TRBD1. The germline gives CDR1 SGHRS, CDR2 YFSETQ. Losses at the gene ends were 6 bases for V and 5 bases for J; bases not matched to a gene: 13. This CDR3 has 16 amino acids. The CDR3 protein is CASTPGQGREAYGYTF. The CDR3 coding sequence is TGCGCCAGCACTCCGGGACAGGGGAGGGAAGCATATGGCTACACCTTC. The whole variable domain, filled in from reference TRBV5-1 and TRBJ1-2, reads KAGVTQTPRYLIKTRGQQVTLSCSPISGHRSVSWYQQTPGQGLQFLFEYFSETQRNKGNFPGRFSGRQFSNSRSEMNVSTLELGDSALYLCASTPGQGREAYGYTFGSGTRLTVV.

The V call is TRBV7-3, the J call TRBJ1-5; D is perhaps TRBD1 (5 bases). The CDR3 consists of 13 residues. The germline V gene has CDR1 SGHTA and CDR2 FQGTGA. Trimming shortened V by 0 bases and J by 6 bases, and 6 bases separated the two germline ends. The CDR3 loop reads CASSLTGGQPQHF. DNA for the CDR3: TGTGCCAGCAGCTTAACGGGGGGTCAGCCCCAGCATTTT. The variable domain in full, completed from reference TRBV7-3 and TRBJ1-5, reads GAGVSQTPSNKVTEKGKYVELRCDPISGHTALYWYRQSLGQGPEFLIYFQGTGAADDSGLPNDRFFAVRPEGSVSTLKIQRTERGDSAVYLCASSLTGGQPQHFGDGTRLSIL.

The chain uses TRBV6-9 and TRBJ1-2, with a weak D call TRBD1 (6 bases). Trimming removed 8 bases at V and 4 bases at J, with 14 bases between. The germline gives CDR1 MNHGY, CDR2 SVAAGI. The CDR3 runs 13 residues. In DNA, the CDR3 is TGTGCCAGCCCGGGGGGCGTCTTCTATGGCTACACCTTC. This sequence encodes CASPGGVFYGYTF.

In this sample, this clone turned up once. The DNA of the CDR3 is TGTGCCAGCAGCTCGACTAGCGTCAATGAGCAGTTCTTC. It yields the protein CASSSTSVNEQFF. The rearrangement links TRBV7-2 to TRBJ2-1; TRBD2 agrees at 8 bases. V shed 4 bases, J shed 6 bases, and the junction held 2 bases outside the gene matches. This CDR3 spans 13 amino acids. CDR1 is SGHTA and CDR2 is FQGNSA in the germline V gene.

This sequence joins TRBV4-2 and TRBJ1-4; D gene ambiguous. This CDR3 has 14 residues. Trimming stripped 0 bases from V and 8 bases from J, with 10 bases between. CDR1 LGHNA and CDR2 YNFKEQ come from the germline V gene. The CDR3 region has the DNA TGTGCCAGCAGCCAAGATATGGGAGGCGAAAAACTGTTTTTT. Translating gives CASSQDMGGEKLFF.

The V gene is TRBV10-3, the J gene TRBJ1-2; 7 bases map to TRBD1. The CDR3 is 16 amino acids. The trim removed 8 bases at V and 1 base at J, leaving 13 bases unmatched. CDR1 and CDR2 (germline): ENHRY, SYGVKD. The CDR3 is CAIGVYTQGFNYGYTF. Written as DNA, the CDR3 is TGTGCCATCGGCGTATATACACAGGGGTTTAACTATGGCTACACCTTC.

The rearrangement links TRBV5-1 to TRBJ2-3; D call uncertain. Germline loops: CDR1 SGHRS, CDR2 YFSETQ. The CDR3 consists of 11 residues. Deletions cut 6 bases from V and 4 bases from J, with 6 bases between. CDR3 nucleotide sequence: TGCGCCAGCAACTTCGCAGATACGCAGTATTTT. Amino acids: CASNFADTQYF.

The chain employs TRBV13 and TRBJ1-4; TRBD1 matches at 8 bases. The CDR3 is 15 amino acids. Germline assignment: CDR1 PRHDT and CDR2 FYEKMQ (reference sequence). After removal of 3 bases from V and 5 bases from J, the junction contained 5 bases not matched to a gene. The CDR3 reads CASSLAGQANEKLFF. For the CDR3, the DNA is TGTGCCAGCAGCTTGGCGGGACAGGCAAATGAAAAACTGTTTTTT.